This is a list of T cell receptor beta chains from one sample in a study of shared T cell receptors in the human thymus. Generated by immunoSEQ multiplex PCR, the TCRdb table keeps only in-frame clones and is missing some. The sample holds 500,000 to 550,000 clones; 78% are singletons and the top ten take roughly 0.013%. These data were also reused for a study on human thymus T cells.

Source material: thymocytes. The source is a boy younger than two with a congenital heart defect. The CDR3 runs from the conserved cysteine through the conserved F or W. The D gene is left open where the match is weak. Size is omitted from some rows. Given values are once, few, many or a class for expanded clones.

>-|TRBJ2-7|-|TRBV7-2
TGTGCCAGCAGCCGAGAGTTAAGCTCCTACGAGCAGTACTTC
CASSRELSSYEQYF
>-|TRBJ1-1|TRBD1|TRBV27
TGTGCCAGCAGTTTCAGACAGGGGCCAATGAACACTGAAGCTTTCTTT
CASSFRQGPMNTEAFF
>-|TRBJ1-5|-|TRBV21-1
TGTGCCAGCAGCAAAGTAACAGGGGAGAAGGAGAAGCCCCAGCATTTT
CASSKVTGEKEKPQHF
>few|TRBJ1-1|TRBD1|TRBV5-1
TGCGCCAGCAGCTTGGTAGGGGGCCGGGGCACTGAAGCTTTCTTT
CASSLVGGRGTEAFF
>-|TRBJ2-7|-|TRBV2
TGTGCCAGCGGCCGACTTAACGGGAGGTACAGGGCCTACGAGCAGTACTTC
CASGRLNGRYRAYEQYF
>-|TRBJ2-1|TRBD1|TRBV7-9
TGTGCCAGCAGCCACAGAACGAAAGGGGGACAGGGGGCGAGTGAGCAGTTCTTC
CASSHRTKGGQGASEQFF
>-|TRBJ2-1|-|TRBV6-6
TGTGCCAGCAGCCCGCGGGCTGAGCAGTTCTTC
CASSPRAEQFF
>once|TRBJ2-7|-|TRBV14
TGTGCCAGCAGCCACCTCCCGCTGGGGGGTACTGTGGGTTGGGAGCAGTACTTC
CASSHLPLGGTVGWEQYF
>-|TRBJ2-7|TRBD2|TRBV15
TGTGCCACCAGCACGAGAGACCGCCGTCTAGCGGGCAACCCCTACGAGCAGTACTTC
CATSTRDRRLAGNPYEQYF
>-|TRBJ1-2|-|TRBV5-1
TGCGCCAGCCCTCGACAGACCTATGGCTACACCTTC
CASPRQTYGYTF
>-|TRBJ2-7|-|TRBV27
TGTGCCAGCCGGAGGGGGCTGGGCTACGAGCAGTACTTC
CASRRGLGYEQYF
>few|TRBJ2-2|-|TRBV27
TGTGCCAGCAGTTTTGCGGGGGCCGCCGGGGAGCTGTTTTTT
CASSFAGAAGELFF
>-|TRBJ2-1|TRBD2|TRBV7-9
TGTGCCAGCAGCTTCCTGCGGCTAGCGGGAATCAATGAGCAGTTCTTC
CASSFLRLAGINEQFF
>-|TRBJ2-1|-|TRBV4-2
TGTGCCAGCAGCCAAGCTTGGGGACTCTTAGGCAATGAGCAGTTCTTC
CASSQAWGLLGNEQFF
>-|TRBJ2-7|TRBD2|TRBV2
TGTGCCAGCAGTGTAACGGGACTAGCGGGAACCTACGAGCAGTACTTC
CASSVTGLAGTYEQYF
>few|TRBJ2-7|-|TRBV28
TGTGCCAGCAGTTCCCCCCGGACAGACAGCCTCGAGCAGTACTTC
CASSSPRTDSLEQYF
>-|TRBJ2-7|-|TRBV12-5
TGTGCTAGTGGTTTTAGATCCGAGAGGACTTCTACCTACGAGCAGTACTTC
CASGFRSERTSTYEQYF
>few|TRBJ2-1|-|TRBV27
TGTGCCAGCAGTGGGAGGTATAACAATGAGCAGTTCTTC
CASSGRYNNEQFF
>few|TRBJ1-4|-|TRBV5-6
TGTGCCAGCAGCTTCCGGACAGCTCGGGAAAAACTGTTTTTT
CASSFRTAREKLFF
>-|TRBJ2-1|-|TRBV27
TGTGCCAGCAGTTTTCTTGGAGCAGGGAAACACAATGAGCAGTTCTTC
CASSFLGAGKHNEQFF
>-|TRBJ2-7|-|TRBV28
TGTGCCAGCAGTTTGGCGCCATGGGACACAAGACCTTTCTCCTACGAGCAGTACTTC
CASSLAPWDTRPFSYEQYF
>once|TRBJ2-7|-|TRBV4-3
TGCGCCACCCTTCGACTCTCCTACGAGCAGTACTTC
CATLRLSYEQYF
>-|TRBJ2-1|-|TRBV7-8
TGTGCCAGCAGCTTTATATACAATGAGCAGTTCTTC
CASSFIYNEQFF
>-|TRBJ2-5|TRBD2|TRBV7-3
TGTGCCAGCAGCTCGCGGGGGGTGCGGGAGGGCCAGGGACACGGCCAAGAGACCCAGTACTTC
CASSSRGVREGQGHGQETQYF
>-|TRBJ1-4|-|TRBV7-9
TGTGCCAGCCGGGATCGGACAGACACTAATGAAAAACTGTTTTTT
CASRDRTDTNEKLFF
>few|TRBJ1-2|-|TRBV19
TGTGCCAGTTCAGGGGTCTCTGGCTACACCTTC
CASSGVSGYTF
>-|TRBJ2-1|TRBD2|TRBV11-3
TGTGCCAGCAGCTGCGGGCGGGAGGCCCTCTACAATGAGCAGTTCTTC
CASSCGREALYNEQFF
>-|TRBJ2-5|-|TRBV19
TGTGCCAGTAGTCTCGGCCCCCCCAGGGGCGCAGAGACCCAGTACTTC
CASSLGPPRGAETQYF
>-|TRBJ2-7|-|TRBV11-1
TGTGCCAGCAGCTCCGACTTCCACTACGAGCAGTACTTC
CASSSDFHYEQYF
>-|TRBJ2-1|TRBD2|TRBV4-2
TGTGCCAGCAGCCGGAGTTTAGCGGGAGTGATCTCCTACAATGAGCAGTTCTTC
CASSRSLAGVISYNEQFF
>-|TRBJ1-2|TRBD1|TRBV7-2
TGTGCCAGCAGCTTAGCGTGGCGACAGGGTCCCCTTAACTATGGCTACACCTTC
CASSLAWRQGPLNYGYTF
>few|TRBJ1-2|TRBD1|TRBV9
TGTGCCAGCAGCTCACCCGGGACAGGGACCGCTAACTATGGCTACACCTTC
CASSSPGTGTANYGYTF
>-|TRBJ2-7|-|TRBV5-6
TGTGCCAGCAGCAACACCTATGGGCCTAGCGCCTACGAGCAGTACTTC
CASSNTYGPSAYEQYF
>-|TRBJ1-1|-|TRBV27
TGTGCCAGCAGTTCTAGCCGCCCAGTGAACACTGAAGCTTTCTTT
CASSSSRPVNTEAFF
>once|TRBJ2-5|TRBD2|TRBV4-1
TGCGCCAGCAGCCAAGCGCCCAAACCGGGAGGCGCCACTGAGACCCAGTACTTC
CASSQAPKPGGATETQYF
>-|TRBJ1-4|-|TRBV6-1
TGTGCCAGCAGTGAAGCCATAACAGGGAATTGGGAAAAACTGTTTTTT
CASSEAITGNWEKLFF
>-|TRBJ2-2|TRBD2|TRBV13
TGTGCCAGCAGATCACTAGCGGGAGGGCACAGCACCGGGGAGCTGTTTTTT
CASRSLAGGHSTGELFF
>-|TRBJ2-2|TRBD2|TRBV7-9
TGTGCCAGCAGCTTAGTGACTAGCGGGAGCGGGGAGCTGTTTTTT
CASSLVTSGSGELFF
>-|TRBJ2-3|TRBD2|TRBV9
TGTGCCAGCAGCGTAGCGACTAGCGGGAGGGCCGCGGTACTCACAGATACGCAGTATTTT
CASSVATSGRAAVLTDTQYF
>-|TRBJ2-7|TRBD2|TRBV5-4
TGTGCCAGCACGCCCTCGGGCGGGAGCTCCTACGAGCAGTACTTC
CASTPSGGSSYEQYF
>few|TRBJ1-1|TRBD1|TRBV28
TGTGCCAGCAGACAAAGGAACAGGGGGCCTACTGAAGCTTTCTTT
CASRQRNRGPTEAFF
>-|TRBJ1-5|TRBD1|TRBV6-1
TGTGCCAGCAGTGTTGGGACAGGGCAGGACAGCAATCAGCCCCAGCATTTT
CASSVGTGQDSNQPQHF
>-|TRBJ2-1|-|TRBV4-3
TGCGCCAGCAGCTTTCGTTATGTAGCCGATGAGCAGTTCTTC
CASSFRYVADEQFF
>-|TRBJ2-7|-|TRBV15
TGTGCCACCAGCAGAGATAGACCGGGAGAGGCCTACGAGCAGTACTTC
CATSRDRPGEAYEQYF
>-|TRBJ2-3|-|TRBV25-1
TGCGCCAGCAGTGGATATCAGGGTTCCCCCACAGATACGCAGTATTTT
CASSGYQGSPTDTQYF
>few|TRBJ2-5|TRBD2|TRBV7-9
TGTGCCAGCAGCTTAGGGGGACTAGCCGCGTACCAAGAGACCCAGTACTTC
CASSLGGLAAYQETQYF
>-|TRBJ1-2|-|TRBV7-9
TGTGCCAGCAGCCCGGCCGGGACACCCTATGGCTACACCTTC
CASSPAGTPYGYTF
>-|TRBJ2-7|TRBD1|TRBV18
TGTGCCAGCTCACCACGACAGGGCCGTCCCTACGAGCAGTACTTC
CASSPRQGRPYEQYF
>few|TRBJ1-4|-|TRBV6-1
TGTGCCAGCAGTAATACACACCTTTTTAATGAAAAACTGTTTTTT
CASSNTHLFNEKLFF
>-|TRBJ2-1|TRBD1|TRBV10-1
TGCGCCAGCAGTCGACAGGGAAATGAGCAGTTCTTC
CASSRQGNEQFF
>-|TRBJ2-7|-|TRBV30
TGTGCCTGGAGTGTACGAGGTCCGGCGGGAGAGCAGTACTTC
CAWSVRGPAGEQYF
>-|TRBJ2-7|TRBD2|TRBV11-3
TGTGCCAGCAGCTCCCGTCAGCGGGAGCCCTACGAGCAGTACTTC
CASSSRQREPYEQYF